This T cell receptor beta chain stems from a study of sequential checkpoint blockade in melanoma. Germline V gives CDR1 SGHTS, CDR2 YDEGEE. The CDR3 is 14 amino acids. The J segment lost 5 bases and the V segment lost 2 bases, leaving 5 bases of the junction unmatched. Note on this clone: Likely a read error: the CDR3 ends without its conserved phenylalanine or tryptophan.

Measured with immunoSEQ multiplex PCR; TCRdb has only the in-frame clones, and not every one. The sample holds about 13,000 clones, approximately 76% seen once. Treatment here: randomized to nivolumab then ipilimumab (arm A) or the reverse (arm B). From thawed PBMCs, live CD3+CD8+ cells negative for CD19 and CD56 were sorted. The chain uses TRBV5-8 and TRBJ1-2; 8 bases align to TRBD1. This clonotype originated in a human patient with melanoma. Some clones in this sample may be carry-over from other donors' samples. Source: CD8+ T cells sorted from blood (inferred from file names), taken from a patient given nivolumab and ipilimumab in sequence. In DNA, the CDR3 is TGTGCCAGCAGCTTACGACAGGGGATGTATGGCTACACCTCC. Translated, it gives CASSLRQGMYGYTS.